Reported below is one T cell receptor beta chain. The antigen remains unidentified. The sample is drawn from a study of graft-versus-host responses after intestinal transplantation. Germline V lookup: CDR1 SNHLY, CDR2 FYNNEI. The CDR3 has 14 amino acids. Here immunoSEQ multiplex PCR was the method, and the copy in TCRdb shows in-frame clones only, minus some. The data show 90,000 to 120,000 clones, roughly 87% seen once. This chain connects TRBV2 to TRBJ2-5, with 11 nucleotides matching TRBD1. The better agreement between TRBJ2-7 and the DNA end casts doubt on the J call. The receptor comes from a human donor who received an intestinal transplant. The specimen comprised unstimulated CD4+ T cells sorted from spleen or lymph node cells, sampled before intestinal transplant. For the CDR3, the DNA is TGTGCCAGCAGTCCGGGACAGGGGGGCTACGAGCAGTACTTC. The encoded protein is CASSPGQGGYEQYF.